This T cell receptor beta chain was captured in a study of blood T cells in healthy people across ages. Next came a second PCR, run for about 6 to 11 cycles, which used a sample-barcoded 5' primer along with a J-beta primer mix. TCRdb ran MiXCR on the 5' RACE reads and lists one entry per CDR3 protein. The data hold 1.6 million or so distinct CDR3 sequences, with about 35% observed a single time. Study-wide findings and caveats: A strong correlation was found between TCR beta diversity and the percentage of naive T cells.

It was about 9.4 milliliters of peripheral blood that were drawn from each donor. Notes on this clonotype: Its antigen is as yet unknown.

The germline gives CDR1 LGHNA, CDR2 YSLEER. The CDR3 loop spans 16 amino acids. This TCR was sampled from a woman aged 25 to 39 in good health. Sequences were obtained from blood. This chain joins TRBV4-3 and TRBJ2-7, with TRBD1 identical over 7 bases. The J call may be in error: the DNA end matches TRBJ2-4 better. CDR3 sequence (DNA): TGCGCCAGCAGCCAAGATAAGGGGGCTGACGGAAACATTCAGTACTTC. Translated: CASSQDKGADGNIQYF.